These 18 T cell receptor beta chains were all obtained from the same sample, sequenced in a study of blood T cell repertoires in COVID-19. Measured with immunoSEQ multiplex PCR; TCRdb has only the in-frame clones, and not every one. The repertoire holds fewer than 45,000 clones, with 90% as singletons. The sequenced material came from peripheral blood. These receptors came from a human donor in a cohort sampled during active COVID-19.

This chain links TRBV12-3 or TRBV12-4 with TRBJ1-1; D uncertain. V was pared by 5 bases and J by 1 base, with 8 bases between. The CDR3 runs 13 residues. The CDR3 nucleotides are TGTGCCAGCAGTCGAGATGGGAACACTGAAGCTTTCTTT. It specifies CASSRDGNTEAFF.

The CDR3 reads CASRSPETGGGETQYF. In nucleotides, the CDR3 is TGTGCCAGCAGGAGCCCCGAGACGGGGGGCGGGGAGACCCAGTACTTC. The rearrangement joins TRBV7-2 to TRBJ2-5, with D perhaps matching TRBD2 (7 bases). CDR1 is SGHTA, CDR2 FQGNSA, per germline. Deletions cut 6 bases from V and 5 bases from J, with 22 bases between. The CDR3 sequence is 16 residues long.

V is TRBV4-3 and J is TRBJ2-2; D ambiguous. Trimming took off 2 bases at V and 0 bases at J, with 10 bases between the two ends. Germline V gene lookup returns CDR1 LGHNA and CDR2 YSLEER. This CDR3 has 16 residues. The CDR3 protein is CASSQLVSANTGELFF. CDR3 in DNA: TGCGCCAGCAGCCAACTCGTGTCCGCGAACACCGGGGAGCTGTTTTTT.

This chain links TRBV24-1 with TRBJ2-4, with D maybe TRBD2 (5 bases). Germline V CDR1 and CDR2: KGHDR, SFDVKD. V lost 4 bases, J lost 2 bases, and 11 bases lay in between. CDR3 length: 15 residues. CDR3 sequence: CATSDPTSPKNIQYF. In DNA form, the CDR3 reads TGTGCCACCAGTGACCCTACTAGTCCCAAAAACATTCAGTACTTC.

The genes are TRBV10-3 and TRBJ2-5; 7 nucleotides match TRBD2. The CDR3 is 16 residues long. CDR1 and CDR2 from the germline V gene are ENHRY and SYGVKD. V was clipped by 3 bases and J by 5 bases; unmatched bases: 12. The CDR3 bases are TGTGCCATCAGTGAAGGAGGATTAAGGGGAGGGGAGACCCAGTACTTC. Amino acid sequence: CAISEGGLRGGETQYF.

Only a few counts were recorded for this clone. The CDR3 loop reads CASSWGARGLSQPQHF. In nucleotides, the CDR3 is TGTGCCAGCAGCTGGGGGGCCAGGGGGCTTAGTCAGCCCCAGCATTTT. The chain is built from TRBV7-2 and TRBJ1-5, with 8 nucleotides matching TRBD1. Germline V gives CDR1 SGHTA, CDR2 FQGNSA. Trimming took 4 bases from V and 6 from J; bases not matched to a gene: 11. The CDR3 extends over 16 amino acids. The variable domain in full, completed from reference TRBV7-2 and TRBJ1-5, reads GAGVSQSPSNKVTEKGKDVELRCDPISGHTALYWYRQSLGQGLEFLIYFQGNSAPDKSGLPSDRFSAERTGGSVSTLTIQRTQQEDSAVYLCASSWGARGLSQPQHFGDGTRLSIL.

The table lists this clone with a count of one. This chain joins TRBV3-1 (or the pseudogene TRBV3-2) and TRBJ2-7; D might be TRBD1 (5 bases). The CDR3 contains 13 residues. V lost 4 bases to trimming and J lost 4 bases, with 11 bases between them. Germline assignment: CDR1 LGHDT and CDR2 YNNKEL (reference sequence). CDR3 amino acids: CASSPSPGYEQYF. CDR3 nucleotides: TGTGCCAGCAGCCCGTCTCCAGGGTACGAGCAGTACTTC.

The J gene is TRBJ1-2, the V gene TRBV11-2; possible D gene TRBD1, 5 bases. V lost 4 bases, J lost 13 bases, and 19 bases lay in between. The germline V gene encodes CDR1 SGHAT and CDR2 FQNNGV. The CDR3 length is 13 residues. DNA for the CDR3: TGTGCCAGCAGCTCGCTCCGACAGCCGAGAGCCACCTTC. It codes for CASSSLRQPRATF.

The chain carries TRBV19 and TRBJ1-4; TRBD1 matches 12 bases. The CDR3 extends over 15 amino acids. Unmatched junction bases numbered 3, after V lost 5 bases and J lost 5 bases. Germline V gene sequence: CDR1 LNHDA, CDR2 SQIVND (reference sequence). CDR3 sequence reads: CASSPGTGGNEKLFF. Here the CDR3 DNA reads TGTGCCAGTAGTCCGGGGACAGGGGGCAATGAAAAACTGTTTTTT. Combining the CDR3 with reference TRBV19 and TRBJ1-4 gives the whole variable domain DGGITQSPKYLFRKEGQNVTLSCEQNLNHDAMYWYRQDPGQGLRLIYYSQIVNDFQKGDIAEGYSVSREKKESFPLTVTSAQKNPTAFYLCASSPGTGGNEKLFFGSGTQLSVL.

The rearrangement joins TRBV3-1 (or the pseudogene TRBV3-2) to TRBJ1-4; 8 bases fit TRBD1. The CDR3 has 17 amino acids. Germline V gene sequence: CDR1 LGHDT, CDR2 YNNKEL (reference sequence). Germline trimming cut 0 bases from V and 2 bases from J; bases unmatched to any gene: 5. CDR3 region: CASSQDFRTGTNEKLFF. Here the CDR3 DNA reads TGTGCCAGCAGCCAAGACTTTAGGACAGGGACTAATGAAAAACTGTTTTTT.

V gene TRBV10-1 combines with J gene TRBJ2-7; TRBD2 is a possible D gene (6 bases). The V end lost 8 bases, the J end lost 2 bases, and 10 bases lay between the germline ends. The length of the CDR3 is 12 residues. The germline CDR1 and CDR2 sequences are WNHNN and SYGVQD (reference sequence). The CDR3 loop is CASGTSTYEQYF. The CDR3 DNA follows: TGCGCCAGCGGGACTTCAACCTACGAGCAGTACTTC.

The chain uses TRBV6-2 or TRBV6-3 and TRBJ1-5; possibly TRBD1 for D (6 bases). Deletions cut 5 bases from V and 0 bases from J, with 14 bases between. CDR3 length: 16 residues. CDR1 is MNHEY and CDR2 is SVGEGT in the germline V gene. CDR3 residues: CASSQSTGYSNQPQHF. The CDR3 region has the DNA TGTGCCAGCAGTCAATCGACAGGCTATAGCAATCAGCCCCAGCATTTT.

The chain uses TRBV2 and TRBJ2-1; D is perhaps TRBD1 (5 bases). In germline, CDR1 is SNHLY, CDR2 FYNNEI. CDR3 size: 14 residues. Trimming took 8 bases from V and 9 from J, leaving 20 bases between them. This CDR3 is CASSTRQGSGEQFF. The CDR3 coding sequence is TGTGCCAGCTCCACGCGGCAGGGATCGGGTGAGCAGTTCTTC.

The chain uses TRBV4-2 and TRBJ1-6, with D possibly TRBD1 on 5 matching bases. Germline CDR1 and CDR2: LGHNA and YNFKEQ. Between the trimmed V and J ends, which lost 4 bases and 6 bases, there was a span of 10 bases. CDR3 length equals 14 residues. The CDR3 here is CASSPIQGNSPLHF. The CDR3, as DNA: TGTGCCAGCAGCCCCATCCAGGGTAATTCACCCCTCCACTTT.

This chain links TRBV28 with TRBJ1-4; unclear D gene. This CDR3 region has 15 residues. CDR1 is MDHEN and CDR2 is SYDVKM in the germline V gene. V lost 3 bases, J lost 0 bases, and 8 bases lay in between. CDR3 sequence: CASSFFLATNEKLFF. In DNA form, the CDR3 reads TGTGCCAGCAGTTTTTTCCTTGCAACTAATGAAAAACTGTTTTTT.

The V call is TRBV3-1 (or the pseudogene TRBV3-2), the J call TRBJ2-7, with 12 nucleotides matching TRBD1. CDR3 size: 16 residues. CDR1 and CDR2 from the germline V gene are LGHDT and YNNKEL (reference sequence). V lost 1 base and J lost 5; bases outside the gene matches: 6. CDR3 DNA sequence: TGTGCCAGCAGCCAAGGATGGGGACAGGGGGCTGACGAGCAGTACTTC. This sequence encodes CASSQGWGQGADEQYF.

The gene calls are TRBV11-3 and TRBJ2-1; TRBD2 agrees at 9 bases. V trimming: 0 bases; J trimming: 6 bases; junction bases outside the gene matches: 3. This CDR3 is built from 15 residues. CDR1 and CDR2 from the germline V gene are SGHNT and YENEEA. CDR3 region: CASSLEAGGRNEQFF. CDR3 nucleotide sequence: TGTGCCAGCAGCTTAGAAGCGGGGGGCCGCAATGAGCAGTTCTTC.

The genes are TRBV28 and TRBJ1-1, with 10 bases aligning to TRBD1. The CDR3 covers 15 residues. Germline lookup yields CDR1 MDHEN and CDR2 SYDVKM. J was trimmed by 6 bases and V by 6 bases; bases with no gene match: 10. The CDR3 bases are TGTGCCAGCAGATCCGGGACAGGGGCTCTCGCTGAAGCTTTCTTT. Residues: CASRSGTGALAEAFF.